These 31 T cell receptor beta chains came from one sample sequenced in a study of shared clonotypes between healthy human individuals. TCRdb's table, derived via immunoSEQ multiplex PCR, lists solely in-frame clones and lacks some. Of over a million clones listed, 70% to 80% are singletons. The sequenced material came from memory CD4+ T cells from PBMCs. Stated subset: CD45RA-negative fraction. The source of these receptors is a man aged 18 to 29 in good health. Some clones in this sample may be carry-over from other donors' samples.

The chain is built from TRBV18 and TRBJ1-1; TRBD1 aligns across 7 bases. The V gene end was trimmed by 5 bases and the J gene end by 5 bases; junction bases not matched to a gene: 5. CDR1 is KGHSH, CDR2 LQKENI, per germline. This CDR3 has 13 residues. The CDR3, as DNA: TGTGCCAGCTCAGGAGGGGGCCGGACTGAAGCTTTCTTT. Encoded protein: CASSGGGRTEAFF.

The chain employs TRBV7-2 and TRBJ1-2, with 12 nucleotides matching TRBD1. Germline values: CDR1 SGHTA, CDR2 FQGNSA. The CDR3 is 17 amino acids. Trimming took 1 base from V and 6 from J; bases not matched to a gene: 9. The CDR3 coding sequence is TGTGCCAGCAGCTTAGAATTTCGGGACAGGGGGCGAGATGGCTACACCTTC. Translated, it gives CASSLEFRDRGRDGYTF. Supplemented by reference TRBV7-2 and TRBJ1-2, the full variable domain reads GAGVSQSPSNKVTEKGKDVELRCDPISGHTALYWYRQSLGQGLEFLIYFQGNSAPDKSGLPSDRFSAERTGGSVSTLTIQRTQQEDSAVYLCASSLEFRDRGRDGYTFGSGTRLTVV.

This clone was detected only once. This chain joins TRBV5-1 and TRBJ2-5; 10 nucleotides agree with TRBD2. From germline, CDR1 is SGHRS and CDR2 YFSETQ. Trimming removed 3 bases from V and 5 bases from J; junction bases left unmatched: 13. This CDR3 has 17 residues. CDR3 sequence: CASSSGLAAFQTETQYF. Written as DNA, the CDR3 is TGCGCCAGCAGCTCCGGACTAGCGGCCTTCCAGACGGAGACCCAGTACTTC.

The chain joins TRBV23-1 to TRBJ1-2; 9 positions agree with TRBD1. TRBV23-1 is an ORF, with its function uncertain. Trimming cost V 4 bases and J 5 bases; bases outside gene matches: 11. The CDR3 loop spans 16 amino acids. The CDR3 spells CASSLPRTGVRYGYTF. The DNA of the CDR3 is TGCGCCAGCAGTCTACCCCGGACAGGGGTAAGGTATGGCTACACCTTC.

V is TRBV7-2 and J is TRBJ2-3; D ambiguous. The CDR3 is 15 amino acids. Deletions cut 1 base from V and 4 bases from J, with 12 bases between. From germline, CDR1 is SGHTA and CDR2 FQGNSA. The CDR3 sequence: CASSLVGVVADTQYF. CDR3 DNA: TGTGCCAGCAGCTTAGTTGGGGTAGTGGCAGATACGCAGTATTTT.

V is TRBV18 and J is TRBJ2-2; TRBD1 might be the D (6 bases). This CDR3 contains 16 residues. The germline V gene has CDR1 KGHSH and CDR2 LQKENI. V was pared by 6 bases and J by 1 base, with 15 bases between. DNA for the CDR3: TGTGCCAGCTCCCCCCAGACAGGAGAGAACACCGGGGAGCTGTTTTTT. Translation: CASSPQTGENTGELFF.

The chain joins TRBV7-9 to TRBJ2-5, with 7 bases aligning to TRBD1. The V gene's germline CDR1 is SEHNR and CDR2 FQNEAQ (reference sequence). This CDR3 contains 16 residues. With 5 bases clipped from V and 1 base from J, the junction kept 10 bases outside the gene matches. The CDR3 protein is CASSLRQGPTQETQYF. Written as DNA, the CDR3 is TGTGCCAGCAGCCTCCGACAGGGCCCAACCCAAGAGACCCAGTACTTC.

The chain recombines TRBV7-3 with TRBJ2-5, with D maybe TRBD1 (5 bases). In germline, CDR1 is SGHTA, CDR2 FQGTGA. This CDR3 region has 14 residues. Trimming left V 2 bases short and J 4 bases short, with 11 bases between. Here the CDR3 DNA reads TGTGCCAGCAGCTTAGGGGCTTCAGGAGAGACCCAGTACTTC. Encoded protein: CASSLGASGETQYF.

V is TRBV15 and J is TRBJ2-7; TRBD2 matches 7 bases. The J segment lost 1 base and the V segment lost 4 bases, leaving 1 base of the junction unmatched. The CDR3 is made up of 13 amino acids. Germline V gene lookup returns CDR1 LNHNV and CDR2 YYDKDF (reference sequence). The CDR3 sequence is CATSTSGSYEQYF. CDR3 DNA: TGTGCCACCAGCACTAGCGGTTCCTACGAGCAGTACTTC.

J is TRBJ1-5 and V is TRBV6-5; D gene uncertain. Trimming cost V 0 bases and J 5 bases, with 8 bases left between them. The CDR3 is made up of 14 amino acids. Germline CDR1 is MNHEY and CDR2 is SVGAGI. CDR3 in DNA: TGTGCCAGCAGTTACTCGGGATGGGATCAGCCCCAGCATTTT. This encodes CASSYSGWDQPQHF.

The genes are TRBV19 and TRBJ2-7; 9 bases agree with TRBD2. Per the germline V gene, CDR1 is LNHDA and CDR2 is SQIVND (reference sequence). J gave up 3 bases and V 5 bases, and 2 bases lay outside the gene matches. There are 13 residues in the CDR3. The CDR3 nucleotides are TGTGCCAGTAGTGTGACTAGCGGCTACGAGCAGTACTTC. It translates to CASSVTSGYEQYF.

With regard to this clone: This specimen includes other DNA sequences encoding the same CDR3. This chain joins TRBV18 and TRBJ2-5, with D unresolved. The germline V gene encodes CDR1 KGHSH and CDR2 LQKENI. Trimming shortened V by 0 bases and J by 5 bases, and 4 bases separated the two germline ends. The CDR3 extends over 12 amino acids. The CDR3 DNA reads as TGTGCCAGCTCACCACCGGGCGAGACCCAGTACTTC. Encoded protein: CASSPPGETQYF.

This clone showed up many times. The junction differs from germline at one of its ends, possibly a read error. The rearrangement links TRBV5-1 to TRBJ2-7, with a tentative D call TRBD2 (5 bases). The length of the CDR3 is 14 residues. CDR1 SGHRS and CDR2 YFSETQ come from the germline V gene. In DNA form, the CDR3 reads TGCGCCAGCAACTTGGTAGAGGGTAACTACGAGCAGTACTTC. It is translated as CASNLVEGNYEQYF.

V usage is TRBV28 and J usage is TRBJ1-4; perhaps TRBD1 as D (5 bases). This CDR3 comprises 15 residues. Germline CDR1 and CDR2: MDHEN and SYDVKM. V was cut by 7 bases and J by 8 bases, with 20 bases left in between. DNA of the CDR3: TGTGCCAGCACCATTCAAGGAGGGGCTGGGGAAAAACTGTTTTTT. Its protein product is CASTIQGGAGEKLFF.

This clone was counted only a few times. V and J are TRBV11-3 and TRBJ1-1, with TRBD1 matching over 9 bases. V lost 8 bases to trimming and J lost 0 bases; unmatched junction nucleotides: 13. The CDR3 has 17 residues. Per the germline V gene, CDR1 is SGHNT and CDR2 is YENEEA. The CDR3 nucleotides read TGTGCCAGCCACCGGGACAGGGAGGGTCCCATGAACACTGAAGCTTTCTTT. It encodes CASHRDREGPMNTEAFF.

The chain combines TRBV28 with TRBJ2-3; 13 bases match TRBD2. Germline V CDR1 and CDR2: MDHEN, SYDVKM. This CDR3 has 15 residues. Trimming at V came to 4 bases and at J to 4 bases, leaving 2 bases not matched to a gene. The CDR3 is CASSYGLAGADTQYF. The CDR3 DNA reads as TGTGCCAGCAGTTACGGACTAGCGGGAGCAGATACGCAGTATTTT.

The chain recombines TRBV6-1 with TRBJ2-7; D possibly corresponds to TRBD1 (6 bases). Trimming cost V 9 bases and J 4 bases, with 19 bases left between them. The CDR3 is 14 residues long. Germline CDR1 MNHNS, CDR2 SASEGT. In nucleotides, the CDR3 is TGTGCCAGTCTCTTCCGGGACATCGCATACGAGCAGTACTTC. This encodes CASLFRDIAYEQYF.

The chain uses TRBV27 and TRBJ1-1, with 9 bases identical to TRBD1. The CDR3 spans 13 residues. V gave up 4 bases and J gave up 10 bases; unmatched junction bases: 7. Germline V gene sequence: CDR1 MNHEY, CDR2 SMNVEV (reference sequence). As DNA, the CDR3 is TGTGCCAGCAGTTCCCGGGACAGGGCGCGAGCTTTCTTT. It is translated as CASSSRDRARAFF.

Only a few counts were recorded for this clone. The chain combines TRBV28 with TRBJ1-4, with D tentatively TRBD1 (6 bases). The CDR3 sequence is 17 residues long. The V and J ends lost 3 bases and 3 bases respectively, with 17 bases between them. Germline lookup yields CDR1 MDHEN and CDR2 SYDVKM. The CDR3 DNA reads TGTGCCAGCAGTTTTTTGGGGGCAGCCTCCTCTAATGAAAAACTGTTTTTT. Translating it yields CASSFLGAASSNEKLFF. The full variable domain, in which reference TRBV28 and TRBJ1-4 provide the parts outside the CDR3, is DVKVTQSSRYLVKRTGEKVFLECVQDMDHENMFWYRQDPGLGLRLIYFSYDVKMKEKGDIPEGYSVSREKKERFSLILESASTNQTSMYLCASSFLGAASSNEKLFFGSGTQLSVL.

The rearrangement links TRBV7-2 to TRBJ2-1, with D unresolved. The V end was cut by 5 bases, the J end by 6 bases, with 14 bases between. CDR1 is SGHTA, CDR2 FQGNSA, per germline. The CDR3 has 14 residues. The CDR3, as DNA: TGTGCCAGCAGCCCGCGGACGGCGGCCAATGAGCAGTTCTTC. Translating it yields CASSPRTAANEQFF.

The table lists this clone with a few counts. The CDR3 is CASSGPPGYEQYF. CDR3 nucleotide sequence: TGTGCCAGCAGTGGGCCCCCCGGCTACGAGCAGTACTTC. The V gene is TRBV6-1, the J gene TRBJ2-7; D not certain. The ends were cut back, 4 bases at V and 3 bases at J, with 10 bases in the middle. The CDR3 consists of 13 residues. Germline V CDR1 and CDR2: MNHNS, SASEGT.

The chain joins TRBV13 to TRBJ1-2; TRBD1 agrees at 7 bases. CDR1 is PRHDT, CDR2 FYEKMQ, per germline (reference sequence). Unmatched junction bases numbered 11, after V lost 5 bases and J lost 8 bases. The CDR3 length is 14 residues. The CDR3 DNA sequence: TGTGCCAGCAGCAAGACAGACAGGGTTTCGGGCTACACCTTC. Translation gives CASSKTDRVSGYTF.

Remarks on this clone: Other nucleotide sequences in the sample specify the same CDR3. The J gene is TRBJ2-3, the V gene TRBV18; D uncertain. V was trimmed by 0 bases and J by 4 bases, leaving 5 bases between them. Germline CDR1 is KGHSH and CDR2 is LQKENI. CDR3 length: 13 amino acids. DNA for the CDR3: TGTGCCAGCTCACCACCGGGTCCAGATACGCAGTATTTT. Residues: CASSPPGPDTQYF.

This clone appeared a few times. V usage is TRBV27 and J usage is TRBJ2-7; TRBD1 agrees at 10 bases. The CDR3 spans 15 residues. Germline lookup yields CDR1 MNHEY and CDR2 SMNVEV (reference sequence). With V trimmed by 8 bases and J by 3 bases, 10 bases remained unmatched. The CDR3 nucleotides read TGTGCCAGCGGATATACCGGGACAGGGGTCTACGAGCAGTACTTC. Translation: CASGYTGTGVYEQYF.

Concerning this clone itself: Sequence at one end of the junction differs from germline and may be a read error. The chain combines TRBV30 with TRBJ1-1; no clear D gene. The length of the CDR3 is 10 residues. Germline lookup yields CDR1 GTSNPN and CDR2 SVGIG (reference sequence). The CDR3 sequence: CGLADTEAFF. The CDR3 bases are TGCGGGCTTGCGGACACTGAAGCTTTCTTT.

This chain links TRBV5-4 with TRBJ1-4; D call uncertain. The V gene lost 0 bases and the J gene lost 0 bases, with 6 bases spanning the gap. Germline CDR1 and CDR2: SGHNT and YYREEE (reference sequence). CDR3 length: 15 residues. CDR3 in amino acids: CASSLAGSTNEKLFF. The DNA of the CDR3 is TGTGCCAGCAGCTTGGCCGGCTCAACTAATGAAAAACTGTTTTTT.

The V call is TRBV25-1, the J call TRBJ2-1, with TRBD2 identical over 7 bases. The V and J ends lost 6 bases and 6 bases, in that order; junction bases with no gene match: 11. This CDR3 has 15 residues. CDR1 and CDR2 from the germline V gene are MGHDK and SYGVNS. As DNA, the CDR3 is TGTGCCAGCAGCCTAAGCGGGGCATTCCTCAATGAGCAGTTCTTC. It encodes CASSLSGAFLNEQFF.

The chain combines TRBV28 with TRBJ2-7, with D hard to call. V lost 10 bases and J 0 bases, leaving 13 bases between the germline ends. The CDR3 is 13 residues long. Per the germline V gene, CDR1 is MDHEN and CDR2 is SYDVKM. CDR3 protein: CAIKPGDSYEQYF. DNA for the CDR3: TGTGCCATAAAGCCGGGTGACTCCTACGAGCAGTACTTC.

This rearrangement joins TRBV2 to TRBJ2-5; D gene uncertain. Germline V gene data show CDR1 as SNHLY and CDR2 as FYNNEI. The CDR3 has 13 residues. V dropped 6 bases and J dropped 5 bases, with 13 bases sitting between them. This CDR3 is CASRPLIRETQYF. CDR3 DNA sequence: TGTGCCAGCAGGCCCCTAATCCGGGAGACCCAGTACTTC.

To note about this clone: This same CDR3 is encoded by further DNA sequences in the sample. V usage is TRBV5-4 and J usage is TRBJ2-1; 8 bases fit TRBD2. The CDR3 is made up of 14 amino acids. Germline V gene sequence: CDR1 SGHNT, CDR2 YYREEE (reference sequence). V shed 0 bases and J 7 bases; nucleotides not matched to a gene: 3. The chain's CDR3 is CASSLDSGTNEQFF. The CDR3 region has the DNA TGTGCCAGCAGCTTGGATAGCGGGACAAATGAGCAGTTCTTC. Supplemented by reference TRBV5-4 and TRBJ2-1, the full variable domain reads ETGVTQSPTHLIKTRGQQVTLRCSSQSGHNTVSWYQQALGQGPQFIFQYYREEENGRGNFPPRFSGLQFPNYSSELNVNALELDDSALYLCASSLDSGTNEQFFGPGTRLTVL.

CDR3 sequence: CASSLTEVSEQYF. The DNA for the CDR3 is TGTGCCAGCAGCTTAACAGAAGTCAGTGAGCAGTACTTC. The rearrangement links TRBV5-4 to TRBJ2-7; D is unclear. V gave up 2 bases and J gave up 7 bases, with 13 bases separating them. CDR1 and CDR2 from the germline V gene are SGHNT and YYREEE (reference sequence). This CDR3 comprises 13 residues.